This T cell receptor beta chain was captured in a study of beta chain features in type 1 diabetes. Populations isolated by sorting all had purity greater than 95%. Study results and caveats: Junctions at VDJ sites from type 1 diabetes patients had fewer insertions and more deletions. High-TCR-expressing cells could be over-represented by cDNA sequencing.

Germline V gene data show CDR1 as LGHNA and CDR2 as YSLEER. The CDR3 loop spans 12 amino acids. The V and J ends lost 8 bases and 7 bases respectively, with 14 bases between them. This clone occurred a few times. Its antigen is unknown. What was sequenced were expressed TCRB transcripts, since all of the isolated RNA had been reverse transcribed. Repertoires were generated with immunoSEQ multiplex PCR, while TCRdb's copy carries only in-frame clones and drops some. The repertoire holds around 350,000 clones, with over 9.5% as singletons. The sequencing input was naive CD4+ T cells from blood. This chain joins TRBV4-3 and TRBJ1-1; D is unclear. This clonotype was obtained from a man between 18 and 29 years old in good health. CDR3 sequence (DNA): TGCGCCAGCGGGCGAGGGCATAATGAAGCTTTCTTT. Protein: CASGRGHNEAFF.